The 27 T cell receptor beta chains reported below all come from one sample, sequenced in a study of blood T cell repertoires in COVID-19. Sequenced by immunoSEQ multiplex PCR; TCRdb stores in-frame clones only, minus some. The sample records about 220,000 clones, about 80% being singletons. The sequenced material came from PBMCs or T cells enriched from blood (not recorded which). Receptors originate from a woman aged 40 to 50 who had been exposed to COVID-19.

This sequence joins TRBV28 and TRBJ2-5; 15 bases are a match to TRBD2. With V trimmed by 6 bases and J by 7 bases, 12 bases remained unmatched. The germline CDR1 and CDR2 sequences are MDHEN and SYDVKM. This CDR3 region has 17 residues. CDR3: CASSPGTSGGPLGTQYF. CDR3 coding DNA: TGTGCCAGCAGCCCCGGGACTAGCGGGGGGCCACTGGGGACCCAGTACTTC.

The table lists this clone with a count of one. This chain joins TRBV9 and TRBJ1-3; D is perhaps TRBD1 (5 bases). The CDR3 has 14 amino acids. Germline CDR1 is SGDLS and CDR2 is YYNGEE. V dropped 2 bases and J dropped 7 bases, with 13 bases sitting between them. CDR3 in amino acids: CASSVGRGWNTIYF. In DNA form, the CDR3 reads TGTGCCAGCAGCGTCGGACGGGGGTGGAACACCATATATTTT.

This CDR3 is CASSAFSGDGYTF. CDR3 coding DNA: TGTGCCAGCAGCGCCTTCTCAGGGGATGGCTACACCTTC. The genes are TRBV9 and TRBJ1-2; a possible D gene is TRBD1 (6 bases). This CDR3 has 13 amino acids. Trimming stripped 3 bases from V and 6 bases from J, with 12 bases between. Germline V lookup: CDR1 SGDLS, CDR2 YYNGEE.

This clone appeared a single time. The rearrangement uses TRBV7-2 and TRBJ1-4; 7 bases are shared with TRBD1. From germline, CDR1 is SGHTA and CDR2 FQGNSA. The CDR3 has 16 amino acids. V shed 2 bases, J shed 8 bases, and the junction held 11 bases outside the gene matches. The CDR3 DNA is TGTGCCAGCAGCTTAATGGAGACAGGGTTAGGGGAAAAACTGTTTTTT. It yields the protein CASSLMETGLGEKLFF.

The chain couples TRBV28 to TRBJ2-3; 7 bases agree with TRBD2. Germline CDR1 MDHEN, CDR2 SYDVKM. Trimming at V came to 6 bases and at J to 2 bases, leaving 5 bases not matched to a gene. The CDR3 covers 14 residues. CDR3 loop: CASSPAGVTDTQYF. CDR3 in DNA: TGTGCCAGCAGCCCCGCGGGGGTCACAGATACGCAGTATTTT. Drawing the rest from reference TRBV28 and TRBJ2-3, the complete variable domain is DVKVTQSSRYLVKRTGEKVFLECVQDMDHENMFWYRQDPGLGLRLIYFSYDVKMKEKGDIPEGYSVSREKKERFSLILESASTNQTSMYLCASSPAGVTDTQYFGPGTRLTVL.

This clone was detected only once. As DNA, the CDR3 is TGTGCCAGCAGCGTCGGACAGCCTAATTCACCCCTCCACTTT. It yields the protein CASSVGQPNSPLHF. V is TRBV9 and J is TRBJ1-6; tentative D call: TRBD1 (6 bases). V shed 2 bases and J shed 6 bases, with 9 bases lying between them. The CDR3 has 14 residues. Germline CDR1 and CDR2: SGDLS and YYNGEE. Supplemented by reference TRBV9 and TRBJ1-6, the full variable domain reads DSGVTQTPKHLITATGQRVTLRCSPRSGDLSVYWYQQSLDQGLQFLIQYYNGEERAKGNILERFSAQQFPDLHSELNLSSLELGDSALYFCASSVGQPNSPLHFGNGTRLTVT.

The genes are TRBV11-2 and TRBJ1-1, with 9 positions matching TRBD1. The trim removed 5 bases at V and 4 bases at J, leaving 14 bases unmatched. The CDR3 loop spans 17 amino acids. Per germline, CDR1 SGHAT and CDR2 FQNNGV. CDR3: CASSPRRGQGSITEAFF. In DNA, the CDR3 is TGTGCCAGCAGCCCCCGTCGGGGACAGGGAAGTATCACTGAAGCTTTCTTT.

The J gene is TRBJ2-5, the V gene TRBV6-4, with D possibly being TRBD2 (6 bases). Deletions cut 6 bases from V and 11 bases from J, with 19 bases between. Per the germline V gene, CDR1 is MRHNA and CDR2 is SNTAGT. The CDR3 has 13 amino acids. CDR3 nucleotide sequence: TGTGCCAGCAGGTCCAAAACCCCGGGACTTCAGTACTTC. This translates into CASRSKTPGLQYF.

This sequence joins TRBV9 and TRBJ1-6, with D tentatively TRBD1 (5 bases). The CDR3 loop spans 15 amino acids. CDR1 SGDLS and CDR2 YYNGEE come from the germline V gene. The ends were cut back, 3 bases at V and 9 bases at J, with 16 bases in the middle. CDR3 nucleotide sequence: TGTGCCAGCAGCGCTGGGGGGGATATAGGTTCACCCCTCCACTTT. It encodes CASSAGGDIGSPLHF. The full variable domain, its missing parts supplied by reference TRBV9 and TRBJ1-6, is DSGVTQTPKHLITATGQRVTLRCSPRSGDLSVYWYQQSLDQGLQFLIQYYNGEERAKGNILERFSAQQFPDLHSELNLSSLELGDSALYFCASSAGGDIGSPLHFGNGTRLTVT.

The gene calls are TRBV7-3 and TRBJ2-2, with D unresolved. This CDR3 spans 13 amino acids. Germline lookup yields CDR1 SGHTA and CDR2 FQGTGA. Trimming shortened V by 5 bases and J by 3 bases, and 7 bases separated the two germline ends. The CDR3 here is CASSPTDTGELFF. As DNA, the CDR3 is TGTGCCAGCAGCCCAACAGACACCGGGGAGCTGTTTTTT.

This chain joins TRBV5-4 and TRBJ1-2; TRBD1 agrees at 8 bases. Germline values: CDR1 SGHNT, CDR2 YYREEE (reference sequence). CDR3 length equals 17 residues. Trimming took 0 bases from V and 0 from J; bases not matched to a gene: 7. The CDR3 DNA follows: TGTGCCAGCAGCTTGGGAAAACAGGGGGAATCTAACTATGGCTACACCTTC. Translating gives CASSLGKQGESNYGYTF.

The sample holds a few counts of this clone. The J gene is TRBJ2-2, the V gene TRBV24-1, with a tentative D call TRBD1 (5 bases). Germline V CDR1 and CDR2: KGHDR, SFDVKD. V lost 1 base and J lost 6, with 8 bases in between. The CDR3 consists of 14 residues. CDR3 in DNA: TGTGCCACCAGTGATTTAAGGGGATCCGGGGAGCTGTTTTTT. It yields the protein CATSDLRGSGELFF.

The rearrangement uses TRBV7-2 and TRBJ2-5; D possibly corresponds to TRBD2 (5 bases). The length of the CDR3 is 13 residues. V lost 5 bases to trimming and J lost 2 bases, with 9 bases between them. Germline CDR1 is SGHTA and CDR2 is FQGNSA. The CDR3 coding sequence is TGTGCCAGCAGCAGGACTCATCAAGAGACCCAGTACTTC. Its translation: CASSRTHQETQYF.

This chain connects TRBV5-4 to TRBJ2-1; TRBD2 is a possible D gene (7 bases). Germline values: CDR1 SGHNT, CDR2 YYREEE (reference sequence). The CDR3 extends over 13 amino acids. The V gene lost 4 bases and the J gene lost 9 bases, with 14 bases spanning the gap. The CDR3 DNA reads TGTGCCAGCAGCCTTAAGGGGGGGATTGAGCAGTTCTTC. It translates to CASSLKGGIEQFF.

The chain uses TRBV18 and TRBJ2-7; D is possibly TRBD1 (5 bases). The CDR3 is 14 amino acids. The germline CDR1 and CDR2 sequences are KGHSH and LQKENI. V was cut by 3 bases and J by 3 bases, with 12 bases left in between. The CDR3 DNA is TGTGCCAGCTCACCGGGTACAGGTAGCTACGAGCAGTACTTC. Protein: CASSPGTGSYEQYF.

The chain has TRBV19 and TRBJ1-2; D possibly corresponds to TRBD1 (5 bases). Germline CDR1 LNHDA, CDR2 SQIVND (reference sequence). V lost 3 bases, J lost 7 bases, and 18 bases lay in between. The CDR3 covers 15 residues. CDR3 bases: TGTGCCAGTAGTATTGACAGTTCGGCTTATCGTGGCTACACCTTC. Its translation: CASSIDSSAYRGYTF.

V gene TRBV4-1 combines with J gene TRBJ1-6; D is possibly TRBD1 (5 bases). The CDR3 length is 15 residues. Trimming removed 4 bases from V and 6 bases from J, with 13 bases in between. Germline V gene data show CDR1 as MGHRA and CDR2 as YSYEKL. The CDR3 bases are TGCGCCAGCAGCCTACGACAGAAGCCTAATTCACCCCTCCACTTT. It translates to CASSLRQKPNSPLHF.

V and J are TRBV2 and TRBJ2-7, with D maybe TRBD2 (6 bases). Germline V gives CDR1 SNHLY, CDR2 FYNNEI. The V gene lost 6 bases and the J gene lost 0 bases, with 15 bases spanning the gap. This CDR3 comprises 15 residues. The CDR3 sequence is CASRPGGSLSYEQYF. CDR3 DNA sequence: TGTGCCAGCAGGCCTGGGGGGAGTCTCTCCTACGAGCAGTACTTC.

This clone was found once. CDR3 in amino acids: CASSESRTTNEKLFF. CDR3 DNA sequence: TGTGCCAGCAGTGAAAGCAGGACAACTAATGAAAAACTGTTTTTT. The rearrangement joins TRBV25-1 to TRBJ1-4, with D hard to call. Trimming left V 2 bases short and J 0 bases short, with 7 bases between. Germline V gene sequence: CDR1 MGHDK, CDR2 SYGVNS. The CDR3 consists of 15 residues.

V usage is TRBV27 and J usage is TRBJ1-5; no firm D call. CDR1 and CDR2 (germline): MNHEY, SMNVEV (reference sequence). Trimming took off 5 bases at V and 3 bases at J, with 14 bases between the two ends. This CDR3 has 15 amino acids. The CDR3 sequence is CASSPSKQLNQPQHF. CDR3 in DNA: TGTGCCAGCAGTCCCTCAAAACAGCTCAATCAGCCCCAGCATTTT.

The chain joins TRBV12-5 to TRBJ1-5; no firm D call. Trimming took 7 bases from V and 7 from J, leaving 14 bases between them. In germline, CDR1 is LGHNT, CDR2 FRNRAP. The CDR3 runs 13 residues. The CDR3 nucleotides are TGTGCTAGTGCCTTCGCGGAGGAACAGCCCCAGCATTTT. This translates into CASAFAEEQPQHF.

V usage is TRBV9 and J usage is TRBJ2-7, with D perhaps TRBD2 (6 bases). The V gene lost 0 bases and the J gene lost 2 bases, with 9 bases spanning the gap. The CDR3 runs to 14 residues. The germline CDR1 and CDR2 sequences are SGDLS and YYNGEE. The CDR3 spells CASSVGTTTYEQYF. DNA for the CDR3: TGTGCCAGCAGCGTAGGGACTACCACCTACGAGCAGTACTTC.

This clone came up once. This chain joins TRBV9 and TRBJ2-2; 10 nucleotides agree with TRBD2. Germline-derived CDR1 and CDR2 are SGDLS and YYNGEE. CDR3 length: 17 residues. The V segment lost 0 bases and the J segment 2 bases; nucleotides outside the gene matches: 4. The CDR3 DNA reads TGTGCCAGCAGCGTAGAGTTAGCGGGGGGAAACACCGGGGAGCTGTTTTTT. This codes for CASSVELAGGNTGELFF. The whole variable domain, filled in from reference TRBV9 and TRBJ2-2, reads DSGVTQTPKHLITATGQRVTLRCSPRSGDLSVYWYQQSLDQGLQFLIQYYNGEERAKGNILERFSAQQFPDLHSELNLSSLELGDSALYFCASSVELAGGNTGELFFGEGSRLTVL.

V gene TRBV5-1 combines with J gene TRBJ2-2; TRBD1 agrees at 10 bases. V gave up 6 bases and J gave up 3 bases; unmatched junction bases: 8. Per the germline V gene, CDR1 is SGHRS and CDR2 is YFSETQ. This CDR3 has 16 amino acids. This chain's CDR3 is CASKEPGTGDTGELFF. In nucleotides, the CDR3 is TGCGCCAGCAAAGAGCCCGGGACAGGGGACACCGGGGAGCTGTTTTTT.

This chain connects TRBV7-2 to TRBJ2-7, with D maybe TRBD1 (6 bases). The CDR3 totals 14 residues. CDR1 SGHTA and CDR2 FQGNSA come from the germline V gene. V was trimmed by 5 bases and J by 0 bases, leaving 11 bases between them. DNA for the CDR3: TGTGCCAGCAGCCAAGACAGGTTCTCCTACGAGCAGTACTTC. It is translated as CASSQDRFSYEQYF.

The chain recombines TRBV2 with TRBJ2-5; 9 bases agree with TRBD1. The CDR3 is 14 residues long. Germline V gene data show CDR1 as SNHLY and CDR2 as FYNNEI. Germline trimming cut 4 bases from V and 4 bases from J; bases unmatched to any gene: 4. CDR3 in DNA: TGTGCCAGCAGTGGGGGACAGGGAGGAGAGACCCAGTACTTC. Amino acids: CASSGGQGGETQYF.

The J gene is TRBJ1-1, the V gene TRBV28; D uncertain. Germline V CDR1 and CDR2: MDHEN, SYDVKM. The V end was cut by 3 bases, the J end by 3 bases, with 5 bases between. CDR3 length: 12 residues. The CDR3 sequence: CASSFYHTEAFF. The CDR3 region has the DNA TGTGCCAGCAGTTTCTATCACACTGAAGCTTTCTTT.